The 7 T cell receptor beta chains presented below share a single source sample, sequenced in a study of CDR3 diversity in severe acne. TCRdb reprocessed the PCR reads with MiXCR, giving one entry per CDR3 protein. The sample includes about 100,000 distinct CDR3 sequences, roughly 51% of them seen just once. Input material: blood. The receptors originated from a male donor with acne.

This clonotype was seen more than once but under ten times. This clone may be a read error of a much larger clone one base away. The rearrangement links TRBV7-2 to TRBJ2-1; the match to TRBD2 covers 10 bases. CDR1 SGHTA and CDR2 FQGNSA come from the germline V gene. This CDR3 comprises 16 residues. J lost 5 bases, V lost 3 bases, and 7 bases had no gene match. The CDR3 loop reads CASSFPSGSWNNEQFF. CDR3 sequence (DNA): TGTGCCAGCAGCTTCCCTAGCGGGAGCTGGAACAATGAGCAGTTCTTC.

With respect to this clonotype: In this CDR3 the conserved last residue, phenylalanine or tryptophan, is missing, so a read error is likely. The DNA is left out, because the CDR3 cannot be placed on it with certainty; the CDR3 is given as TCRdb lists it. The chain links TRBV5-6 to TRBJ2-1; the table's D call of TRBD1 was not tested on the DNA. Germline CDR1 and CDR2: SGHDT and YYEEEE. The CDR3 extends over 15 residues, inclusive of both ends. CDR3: CASSLRVGRATMSSC.

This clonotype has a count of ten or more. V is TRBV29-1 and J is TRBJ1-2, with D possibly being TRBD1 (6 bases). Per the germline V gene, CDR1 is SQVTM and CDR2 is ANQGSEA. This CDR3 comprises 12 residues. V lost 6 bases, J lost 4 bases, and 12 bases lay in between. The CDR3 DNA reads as TGCAGCGTGATCCGGGACACCTATGGCTACACCTTC. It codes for CSVIRDTYGYTF.

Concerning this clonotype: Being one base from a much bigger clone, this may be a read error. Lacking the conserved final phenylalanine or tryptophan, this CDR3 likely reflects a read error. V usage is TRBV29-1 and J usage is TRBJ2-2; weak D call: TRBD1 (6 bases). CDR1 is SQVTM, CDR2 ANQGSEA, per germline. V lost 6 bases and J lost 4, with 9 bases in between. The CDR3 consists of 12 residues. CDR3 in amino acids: CSVRTATGELFS. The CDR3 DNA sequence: TGCAGCGTGAGGACAGCCACCGGGGAGCTGTTTTCT.

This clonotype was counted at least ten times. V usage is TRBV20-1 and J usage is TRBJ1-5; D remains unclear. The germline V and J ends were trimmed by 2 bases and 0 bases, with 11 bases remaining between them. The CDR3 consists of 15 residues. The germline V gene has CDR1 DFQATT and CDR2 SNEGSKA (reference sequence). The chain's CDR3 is CSARSLGYSNQPQHF. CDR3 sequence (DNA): TGCAGTGCTAGATCGCTGGGGTATAGCAATCAGCCCCAGCATTTT.

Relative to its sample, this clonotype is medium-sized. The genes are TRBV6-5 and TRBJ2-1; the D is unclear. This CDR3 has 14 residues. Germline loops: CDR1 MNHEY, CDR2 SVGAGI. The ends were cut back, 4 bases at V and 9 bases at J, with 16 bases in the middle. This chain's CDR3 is CASSSLTPPSEQFF. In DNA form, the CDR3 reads TGTGCCAGCAGTTCACTTACTCCCCCAAGTGAGCAGTTCTTC.

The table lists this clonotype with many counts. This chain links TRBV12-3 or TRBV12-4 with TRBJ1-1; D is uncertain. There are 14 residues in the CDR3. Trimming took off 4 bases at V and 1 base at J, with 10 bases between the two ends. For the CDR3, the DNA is TGTGCCAGCAGTTCCCGCACCACGAACACTGAAGCTTTCTTT. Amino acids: CASSSRTTNTEAFF.